One and the same sample provided the 16 T cell receptor beta chains below, sequenced in a study of blood T cells in healthy people across ages. For the second PCR, which ran for roughly 7 to 11 cycles, a sample-barcoded 5' primer and a J-beta primer mix were used. One entry per CDR3 protein results from TCRdb running MiXCR on the 5' RACE reads. The sample records hundreds of thousands of distinct CDR3 sequences, 25% to 30% being singletons. The sample consisted of blood. These receptor sequences come from a woman of 80 years or more in good health.

In its sample, this clonotype was seen a few times. V and J are TRBV29-1 and TRBJ1-1; maybe TRBD1 (5 bases). This CDR3 region has 12 residues. Germline-derived CDR1 and CDR2 are SQVTM and ANQGSEA. V was clipped by 6 bases and J by 5 bases, with 13 bases between them. The CDR3 DNA reads as TGCAGCGTCGCAGAGGGGTTGACTGAAGCTTTCTTT. It translates to CSVAEGLTEAFF.

The chain has TRBV12-3 or TRBV12-4 and TRBJ1-6; TRBD1 aligns across 7 bases. With V trimmed by 2 bases and J by 2 bases, 3 bases remained unmatched. The CDR3 is 16 residues long. The CDR3 region is CASSLQGETYNSPLHF. The CDR3 region has the DNA TGTGCCAGCAGTTTACAGGGGGAAACCTATAATTCACCCCTCCACTTT.

V gene TRBV12-3 or TRBV12-4 combines with J gene TRBJ2-3, with D hard to call. V was shortened by 5 bases and J by 0 bases, with 6 bases between the two germline ends. The CDR3 length is 13 residues. CDR3 in amino acids: CASSKLSTDTQYF. The CDR3 nucleotides read TGTGCCAGCAGTAAGCTGAGCACAGATACGCAGTATTTT.

Points on this clonotype: This clone may be a read error of a much larger clone one base away. This sequence joins TRBV6-1 and TRBJ1-1; 8 bases fit TRBD1. The CDR3 has 17 amino acids. Germline CDR1 MNHNS, CDR2 SASEGT. The J segment lost 3 bases and the V segment lost 5 bases, leaving 14 bases of the junction unmatched. The CDR3 region has the DNA TGTGCCAGCAGTCCCCGAGGTTGGACAGGGACCGACACTGAAGCTTTCTTT. This codes for CASSPRGWTGTDTEAFF.

The rearrangement links TRBV19 to TRBJ2-5; D might be TRBD1 (6 bases). Germline V gene data show CDR1 as LNHDA and CDR2 as SQIVND (reference sequence). This CDR3 contains 15 residues. Trimming removed 5 bases from V and 1 base from J, with 14 bases in between. For the CDR3, the DNA is TGTGCCAGTAGTTCCCGGGACAACACCCAAGAGACCCAGTACTTC. It translates to CASSSRDNTQETQYF.

The chain is built from TRBV12-3 or TRBV12-4 and TRBJ2-3; TRBD2 aligns across 7 bases. The CDR3 is 16 amino acids. V lost 5 bases and J lost 0; bases outside the gene matches: 8. The CDR3: CASSAGTTVSTDTQYF. CDR3 nucleotide sequence: TGTGCCAGCAGTGCGGGGACTACTGTGAGCACAGATACGCAGTATTTT.

With respect to this clonotype: This could be a read error, since a much larger clone is one nucleotide away. The chain recombines TRBV12-3 or TRBV12-4 with TRBJ2-6; 7 nucleotides line up with TRBD1. This CDR3 is built from 17 residues. V gave up 3 bases and J gave up 5 bases; unmatched junction bases: 10. The CDR3 region has the DNA TGTGCCAGCAGTTTCTTCACAGGGGCATCTTGGGCCAACGTCCTGACTTTC. It translates to CASSFFTGASWANVLTF.

This clonotype occurred many times. This chain connects TRBV12-3 or TRBV12-4 to TRBJ2-7; 10 nucleotides line up with TRBD2. Unmatched junction bases numbered 5, after V lost 3 bases and J lost 3 bases. The CDR3 runs to 15 residues. The CDR3 sequence: CASSLISGGIYEQYF. The CDR3 region has the DNA TGTGCCAGCAGTTTGATTAGCGGGGGGATCTACGAGCAGTACTTC.

This clonotype was seen ten or more times. This chain links TRBV4-1 with TRBJ1-5; D is unresolved. The CDR3 runs 14 residues. The germline V gene encodes CDR1 MGHRA and CDR2 YSYEKL. Trimming pared 4 bases from V and 2 bases from J, leaving 9 bases between. For the CDR3, the DNA is TGCGCCAGCAGCCTAGGATTTGGCAATCAGCCCCAGCATTTT. Protein product: CASSLGFGNQPQHF.

This clonotype was counted many times. V is TRBV15 and J is TRBJ2-6; the D is unclear. The CDR3 runs 13 residues. Germline values: CDR1 LNHNV, CDR2 YYDKDF (reference sequence). Trimming cost V 6 bases and J 0 bases, with 3 bases left between them. CDR3 amino acids: CATRSSGANVLTF. CDR3 DNA: TGTGCCACCAGAAGCTCTGGGGCCAACGTCCTGACTTTC.

In the case of this clonotype: A clone one base away is much larger, so this may be a read error. The chain is built from TRBV6-6 and TRBJ2-1; D is perhaps TRBD2 (5 bases). This CDR3 is built from 14 residues. The V end lost 0 bases, the J end lost 9 bases, and 12 bases lay between the germline ends. Germline CDR1 MNHNY, CDR2 SVGAGI (reference sequence). The CDR3 sequence: CASSYSIGVGEQFF. The CDR3 DNA is TGTGCCAGCAGTTACTCCATCGGGGTTGGTGAGCAGTTCTTC.

The CDR3: CSADRGLYTEAFF. The CDR3 coding sequence is TGCAGTGCTGACAGGGGGCTCTACACTGAAGCTTTCTTT. The chain couples TRBV20-1 to TRBJ1-1; 10 nucleotides line up with TRBD1. The CDR3 has 13 residues. Germline loops: CDR1 DFQATT, CDR2 SNEGSKA (reference sequence). J lost 3 bases, V lost 5 bases, and 3 bases had no gene match.

This clonotype was seen many times. At one end, the junction sequence differs from germline, possibly due to a read error. The genes are TRBV3-1 and TRBJ2-7; no definite D call. The CDR3 spans 13 residues. Germline V gives CDR1 LGHDT, CDR2 YNNKEL (reference sequence). The chain's CDR3 is CASSRDVSYEQYF. The CDR3 nucleotides read TGCGCCAGCAGCCGAGACGTCTCCTACGAGCAGTACTTC.

This clonotype was counted only a few times. The CDR3 reads CASSPRPDQLGEQYF. For the CDR3, the DNA is TGCGCCAGCAGCCCCCGGCCGGATCAATTGGGCGAGCAGTACTTC. The chain joins TRBV5-1 to TRBJ2-7; unclear D gene. The length of the CDR3 is 15 residues. The V end lost 4 bases, the J end lost 6 bases, and 20 bases lay between the germline ends. Germline lookup yields CDR1 SGHRS and CDR2 YFSETQ.

Concerning this clonotype itself: A single base separates this from a much larger clone, so it may be a read error. This chain connects TRBV7-2 to TRBJ2-5; D is perhaps TRBD1 or TRBD2 (6 bases each). CDR3 length equals 14 residues. CDR1 and CDR2 from the germline V gene are SGHTA and FQGNSA. V dropped 0 bases and J dropped 11 bases, with 16 bases sitting between them. The CDR3 protein is CASSLAGGVDEQYF. CDR3 nucleotides: TGTGCCAGCAGCTTAGCGGGGGGCGTGGATGAGCAGTACTTC.

The chain uses TRBV3-1 and TRBJ1-1; 9 nucleotides agree with TRBD1. The J segment lost 1 base and the V segment lost 3 bases, leaving 3 bases of the junction unmatched. The CDR3 is 15 residues long. Germline-derived CDR1 and CDR2 are LGHDT and YNNKEL (reference sequence). DNA for the CDR3: TGTGCCAGCAGCCACTCGGACAGGGGGAACACTGAAGCTTTCTTT. Its translation: CASSHSDRGNTEAFF.